These T cell receptor beta chains were read from a single sample in a study of monozygotic twins with inflammatory bowel disease. After re-calling the 5' RACE reads, TCRdb lists one entry per CDR3 protein, DNA absent. The sample holds fewer than 550,000 distinct CDR3 sequences. The sequenced material came from blood. The source is a human donor with ulcerative colitis or Crohn's disease, or a healthy co-twin of an affected twin (not recorded which). Both conserved end residues are part of each CDR3.

CDR3 protein: CASSAGTGGTEAFF
J gene: TRBJ1-1
V gene: TRBV5-1

CDR3 protein: CASSLEPVNTEAFF
J gene: TRBJ1-1
V gene: TRBV11-2

CDR3 protein: CASSFFSGIIGELFF
J gene: TRBJ2-2
V gene: TRBV28

CDR3 protein: CASSPPGQGMDTQYF
J gene: TRBJ2-3
V gene: TRBV18

CDR3 protein: CASTPNRGPEIKFF
J gene: TRBJ2-1
V gene: TRBV19

CDR3 protein: CSARPSPTNNPSTTYQETQYF
J gene: TRBJ2-5
V gene: TRBV20-1

CDR3 protein: CATSGGQGTSPLHF
J gene: TRBJ1-6
V gene: TRBV15

CDR3 protein: CSARRDLTGTSRNEQFF
J gene: TRBJ2-1
V gene: TRBV20-1

CDR3 protein: CASSPRTSGGKADTQYF
J gene: TRBJ2-3
V gene: TRBV3-1

CDR3 protein: CASSYSGQDTDTQYF
J gene: TRBJ2-3
V gene: TRBV6-5

CDR3 protein: CATSSYVGLASSGETQYF
J gene: TRBJ2-5
V gene: TRBV15

CDR3 protein: CASSRQGGGNQPQHF
J gene: TRBJ1-5
V gene: TRBV5-4

CDR3 protein: CASSAIDTEAFF
J gene: TRBJ1-1
V gene: TRBV28

CDR3 protein: CAWHLSYEQYF
J gene: TRBJ2-7
V gene: TRBV30

CDR3 protein: CASSYRAVMRVNEQFF
J gene: TRBJ2-1
V gene: TRBV7-2

CDR3 protein: CSARPGTSGNYEQYF
J gene: TRBJ2-7
V gene: TRBV20-1

CDR3 protein: CASSEGLAGEQYF
J gene: TRBJ2-7
V gene: TRBV2

CDR3 protein: CASSQETNSYNEQFF
J gene: TRBJ2-1
V gene: TRBV4-2

CDR3 protein: CASSPATSGATDTQYF
J gene: TRBJ2-3
V gene: TRBV5-1

CDR3 protein: CASSSPTSGQNTGELFF
J gene: TRBJ2-2
V gene: TRBV5-4

CDR3 protein: CASRQGADGYTF
J gene: TRBJ1-2
V gene: TRBV12-3/TRBV12-4

CDR3 protein: CAWSGQPGRANYGYTF
J gene: TRBJ1-2
V gene: TRBV30

CDR3 protein: CASSRDLQAGNTIYF
J gene: TRBJ1-3
V gene: TRBV4-3

CDR3 protein: CSATGPIRAEAFF
J gene: TRBJ1-1
V gene: TRBV20-1

CDR3 protein: CASSPSGPTQYF
J gene: TRBJ2-3
V gene: TRBV18

CDR3 protein: CSADWRINEQFF
J gene: TRBJ2-1
V gene: TRBV20-1

CDR3 protein: CAISASGTGVEKLFF
J gene: TRBJ1-4
V gene: TRBV10-3

CDR3 protein: CSVEQGTGELFF
J gene: TRBJ2-2
V gene: TRBV29-1

CDR3 protein: CSARDWTSDYNEQFF
J gene: TRBJ2-1
V gene: TRBV20-1

CDR3 protein: CASSSAGWVLSNTEAFF
J gene: TRBJ1-1
V gene: TRBV12-3/TRBV12-4

CDR3 protein: CATSTIAGLEQYF
J gene: TRBJ2-7
V gene: TRBV3-1

CDR3 protein: CSVEHQGTEAFF
J gene: TRBJ1-1
V gene: TRBV29-1

CDR3 protein: CASSQITGTQAGDTQYF
J gene: TRBJ2-3
V gene: TRBV28

CDR3 protein: CASSFTSGSGTGELFF
J gene: TRBJ2-2
V gene: TRBV12-3/TRBV12-4

CDR3 protein: CASSLNSGGGGEQYF
J gene: TRBJ2-7
V gene: TRBV7-3

CDR3 protein: CASSEGPAGGPRTGELFF
J gene: TRBJ2-2
V gene: TRBV9

CDR3 protein: CASSQSAGGMNTEAFF
J gene: TRBJ1-1
V gene: TRBV4-3

CDR3 protein: CASSEGGQKLFF
J gene: TRBJ1-4
V gene: TRBV2

CDR3 protein: CASSTERGLDEKLFF
J gene: TRBJ1-4
V gene: TRBV7-9

CDR3 protein: CASSSQLTSSGNTIYF
J gene: TRBJ1-3
V gene: TRBV5-1

CDR3 protein: CSASRTSGRYEQYF
J gene: TRBJ2-7
V gene: TRBV20-1

CDR3 protein: CASGLPPQFDRVDTYSNQPQHF
J gene: TRBJ1-5
V gene: TRBV12-5

CDR3 protein: CSAELTAPGTQYF
J gene: TRBJ2-5
V gene: TRBV29-1

CDR3 protein: CASSYTLTGELFF
J gene: TRBJ2-2
V gene: TRBV27

CDR3 protein: CASSQTGGWHEQYF
J gene: TRBJ2-7
V gene: TRBV28

CDR3 protein: CSANRDDQPQHF
J gene: TRBJ1-5
V gene: TRBV20-1

CDR3 protein: CASGKGLPSYEQYF
J gene: TRBJ2-7
V gene: TRBV5-5

CDR3 protein: CASSSTSGSPSRGQYF
J gene: TRBJ2-3
V gene: TRBV4-3

CDR3 protein: CASSVGRELKIGANVLTF
J gene: TRBJ2-6
V gene: TRBV9

CDR3 protein: CASGSLIADRVAKNIQYF
J gene: TRBJ2-4
V gene: TRBV5-5

CDR3 protein: CSASGGQGTIGDSPLHF
J gene: TRBJ1-6
V gene: TRBV20-1

CDR3 protein: CASSFSVLDGNTIYF
J gene: TRBJ1-3
V gene: TRBV28

CDR3 protein: CASTGLGLKNEQFF
J gene: TRBJ2-1
V gene: TRBV5-1

CDR3 protein: CASGGSTDTQYF
J gene: TRBJ2-3
V gene: TRBV28

CDR3 protein: CSAREMSVGESSYEQYF
J gene: TRBJ2-7
V gene: TRBV20-1